This T cell receptor beta chain was captured in a study of blood T cell repertoires in COVID-19. Germline CDR1 reads SNHLY; CDR2 reads FYNNEI. With 6 bases clipped from V and 10 bases from J, the junction kept 24 bases outside the gene matches. The CDR3 contains 18 residues. Sequenced by immunoSEQ multiplex PCR; TCRdb stores in-frame clones only, minus some. The repertoire has 220,000 or so clones, roughly 89% of them found once; the top ten carry around 6.5%. The sample was peripheral blood. The chain employs TRBV2 and TRBJ2-1; TRBD2 agrees at 7 bases. The TCR sequence derives from a man in his 60s who had recovered from COVID-19. The CDR3: CASRSRVIRTGGSEEQFF. DNA of the CDR3: TGTGCCAGCAGGAGTAGGGTCATCCGGACGGGCGGGAGTGAAGAGCAGTTCTTC.